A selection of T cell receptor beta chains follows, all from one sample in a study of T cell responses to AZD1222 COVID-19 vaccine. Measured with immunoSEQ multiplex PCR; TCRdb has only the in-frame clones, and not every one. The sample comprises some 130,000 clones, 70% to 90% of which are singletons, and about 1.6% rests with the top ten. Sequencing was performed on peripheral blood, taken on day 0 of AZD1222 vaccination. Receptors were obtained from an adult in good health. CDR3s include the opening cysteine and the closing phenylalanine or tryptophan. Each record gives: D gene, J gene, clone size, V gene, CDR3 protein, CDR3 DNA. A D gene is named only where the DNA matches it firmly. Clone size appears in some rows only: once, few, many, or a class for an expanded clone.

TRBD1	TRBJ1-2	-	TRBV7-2	CASMATGTGYGYTF	TGTGCCAGCATGGCCACCGGGACAGGTTATGGCTACACCTTC
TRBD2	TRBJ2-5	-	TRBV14	CASSRHGLVTETQYF	TGTGCCAGCAGTAGACACGGACTAGTCACGGAGACCCAGTACTTC
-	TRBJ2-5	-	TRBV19	CASSITPLGSGETQYF	TGTGCCAGTAGTATAACCCCTCTCGGCAGTGGGGAGACCCAGTACTTC
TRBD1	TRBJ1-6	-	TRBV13	CASSLVPGGVNSPLHF	TGTGCCAGCAGCTTAGTACCAGGGGGAGTTAATTCACCCCTCCACTTT
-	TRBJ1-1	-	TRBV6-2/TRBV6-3	CASSPPGASTEAFF	TGTGCCAGCAGTCCCCCGGGGGCCAGCACTGAAGCTTTCTTT
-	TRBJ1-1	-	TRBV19	CASSPQTGPRAEAFF	TGTGCCAGTAGTCCCCAGACAGGCCCGAGGGCTGAAGCTTTCTTT
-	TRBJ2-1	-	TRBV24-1	CATTKSGNEQFF	TGTGCCACCACAAAGAGCGGTAATGAGCAGTTCTTC
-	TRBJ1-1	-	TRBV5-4	CASSGGQWTEAFF	TGTGCCAGCAGCGGGGGTCAGTGGACTGAAGCTTTCTTT
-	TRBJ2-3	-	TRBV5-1	CASSRAGEDTQYF	TGCGCCAGCAGCCGGGCCGGGGAAGATACGCAGTATTTT
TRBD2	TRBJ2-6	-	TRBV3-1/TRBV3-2	CASSQDGRGAGANVLTF	TGTGCCAGCAGCCAGGACGGGCGGGGGGCCGGGGCCAACGTCCTGACTTTC
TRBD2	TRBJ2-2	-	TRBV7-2	CASSLALRGYTGELFF	TGTGCCAGCAGCTTAGCTCTGCGGGGGTACACCGGGGAGCTGTTTTTT
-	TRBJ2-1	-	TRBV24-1	CATSEDSSYNEQFF	TGTGCCACCAGTGAAGACAGCTCCTACAATGAGCAGTTCTTC
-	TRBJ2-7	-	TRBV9	CASSVDLDSYEQYF	TGTGCCAGCAGCGTAGATCTAGACTCCTACGAGCAGTACTTC
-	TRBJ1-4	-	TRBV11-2	CASSSLGLNEKLFF	TGTGCCAGCAGCTCCCTGGGCCTGAATGAAAAACTGTTTTTT
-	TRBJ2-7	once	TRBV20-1	CSADIGNEQYF	TGCAGTGCAGACATAGGTAACGAGCAGTACTTC
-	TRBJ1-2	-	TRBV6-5	CASSYWGADYGYTF	TGTGCCAGCAGTTACTGGGGGGCCGACTATGGCTACACCTTC
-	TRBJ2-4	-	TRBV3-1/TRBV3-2	CASSQDPRGLAKNIQYF	TGTGCCAGCAGCCAAGATCCGAGAGGGTTAGCCAAAAACATTCAGTACTTC
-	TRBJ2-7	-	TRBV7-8	CASSQDKLKSSYEQYF	TGTGCCAGCAGCCAAGATAAGCTGAAAAGCTCCTACGAGCAGTACTTC
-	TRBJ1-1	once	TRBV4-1	CASSQEGAREHEAFF	TGCGCCAGCAGCCAAGAAGGGGCCAGGGAGCATGAAGCTTTCTTT
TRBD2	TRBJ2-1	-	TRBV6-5	CASSKLAGTQFF	TGTGCCAGCAGCAAACTAGCGGGGACGCAGTTCTTC
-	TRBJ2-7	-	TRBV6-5	CASSYGQGEYSYEQYF	TGTGCCAGCAGTTACGGCCAGGGCGAGTACTCCTACGAGCAGTACTTC
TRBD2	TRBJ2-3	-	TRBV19	CASSIASLAGGPLDTQYF	TGTGCCAGTAGTATCGCTTCTCTAGCGGGAGGGCCATTAGATACGCAGTATTTT
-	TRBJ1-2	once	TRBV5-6	CASSFGAQSGYTF	TGTGCCAGCAGCTTTGGGGCCCAGTCGGGCTACACCTTC
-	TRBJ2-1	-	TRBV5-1	CASSPRISGGPGDEQFF	TGCGCCAGCAGCCCACGGATTTCGGGGGGCCCAGGAGATGAGCAGTTCTTC
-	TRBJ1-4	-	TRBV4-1	CASRQTLATNEKLFF	TGCGCCAGCAGACAAACTCTAGCAACTAATGAAAAACTGTTTTTT
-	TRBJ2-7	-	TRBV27	CASRLTGDKLGSPYEQYF	TGTGCCAGCAGGCTGACCGGGGACAAACTTGGGAGTCCCTACGAGCAGTACTTC
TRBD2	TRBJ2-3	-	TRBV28	CASSSPARGTSGILDTQYF	TGTGCCAGCAGTTCCCCAGCCCGCGGGACTAGCGGGATTTTGGATACGCAGTATTTT
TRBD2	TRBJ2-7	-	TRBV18	CASSPPISGRVEQYF	TGTGCCAGCTCACCACCGATTAGCGGGAGAGTCGAGCAGTACTTC
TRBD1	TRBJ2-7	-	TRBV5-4	CASSLRQGANEQYF	TGTGCCAGCAGCTTACGACAGGGGGCCAACGAGCAGTACTTC
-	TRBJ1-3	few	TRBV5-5	CASSFGSGNTIYF	-
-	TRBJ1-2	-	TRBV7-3	CASSLRAGDGYTF	TGTGCCAGCAGCTTAAGGGCAGGGGATGGCTACACCTTC
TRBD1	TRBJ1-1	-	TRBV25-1	CASSEYDRGRNTEAFF	TGTGCCAGCAGTGAATACGACAGGGGAAGGAACACTGAAGCTTTCTTT
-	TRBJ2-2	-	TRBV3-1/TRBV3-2	CASSQELISTGELFF	TGTGCCAGCAGCCAAGAGCTTATCAGCACCGGGGAGCTGTTTTTT
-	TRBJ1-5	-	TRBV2	CASVLEVLQPQHF	TGTGCCAGCGTCTTGGAAGTCCTTCAGCCCCAGCATTTT
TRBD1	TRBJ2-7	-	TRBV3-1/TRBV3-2	CATWTGHYEQYF	TGTGCCACCTGGACAGGCCACTACGAGCAGTACTTC
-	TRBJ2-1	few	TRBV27	CASSLTRDKYNEQFF	TGTGCCAGCAGTCTCACGCGGGACAAATACAATGAGCAGTTCTTC
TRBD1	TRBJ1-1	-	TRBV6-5	CASSYETGYMNTEAFF	TGTGCCAGCAGTTACGAGACAGGGTATATGAACACTGAAGCTTTCTTT
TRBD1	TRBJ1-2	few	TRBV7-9	CASSPHQGAFGYTF	TGTGCCAGCAGCCCCCATCAGGGGGCGTTTGGCTACACCTTC
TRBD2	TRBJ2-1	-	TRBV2	CASSEVAGVYNEQFF	TGTGCCAGCAGCGAAGTAGCGGGAGTTTATAATGAGCAGTTCTTC
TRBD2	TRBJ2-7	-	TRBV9	CASSVGALADTYEQYF	TGTGCCAGCAGCGTAGGAGCTCTAGCGGACACCTACGAGCAGTACTTC
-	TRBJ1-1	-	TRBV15	CATSPEWGVGSLAEAFF	TGTGCCACCAGCCCGGAGTGGGGGGTCGGATCCCTCGCTGAAGCTTTCTTT
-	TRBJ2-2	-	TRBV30	CAWSTRTGELFF	TGTGCCTGGAGTACCCGTACCGGGGAGCTGTTTTTT
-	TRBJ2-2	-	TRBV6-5	CASVEWPGELFF	TGTGCCTCCGTTGAGTGGCCCGGGGAGCTGTTTTTT
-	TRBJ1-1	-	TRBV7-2	CASSLGRVKNTEAFF	TGTGCCAGCAGCTTAGGTAGGGTCAAGAACACTGAAGCTTTCTTT
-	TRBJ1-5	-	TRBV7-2	CASSLEGGGHQPQHF	TGTGCCAGCAGCTTAGAAGGGGGGGGCCATCAGCCCCAGCATTTT
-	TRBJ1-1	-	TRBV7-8	CASSPVVGNTEAFF	TGTGCCAGCAGCCCGGTCGTTGGGAACACTGAAGCTTTCTTT
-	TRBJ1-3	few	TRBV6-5	CATGPGTHRNTIYF	TGTGCCACCGGACCGGGGACGCATAGAAACACCATATATTTT
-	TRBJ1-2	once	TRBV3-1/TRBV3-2	CASSHGLSPGVYGYTF	TGTGCCAGCAGCCACGGACTATCTCCCGGGGTCTATGGCTACACCTTC
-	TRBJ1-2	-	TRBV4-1	CASSQTAFDGYTF	TGCGCCAGCAGCCAGACAGCGTTCGATGGCTACACCTTC
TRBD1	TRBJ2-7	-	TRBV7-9	CASSPGTGGRYEQYF	TGTGCCAGCAGCCCTGGGACAGGGGGTAGGTACGAGCAGTACTTC
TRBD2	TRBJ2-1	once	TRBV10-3	CAISPTSGNNEQFF	TGTGCCATCAGCCCGACTAGCGGGAACAATGAGCAGTTCTTC
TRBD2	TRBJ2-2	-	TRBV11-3	CASSSDSSGRSTRELFF	TGTGCCAGCAGCTCCGATTCTAGCGGGCGGTCGACCCGGGAGCTGTTTTTT
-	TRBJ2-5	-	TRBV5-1	CASSLGWRGETQYF	TGCGCCAGCAGCTTGGGATGGCGAGGAGAGACCCAGTACTTC
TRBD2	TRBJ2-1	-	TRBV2	CASSELAGDHNEQFF	TGTGCCAGCAGTGAACTAGCGGGAGACCACAATGAGCAGTTCTTC
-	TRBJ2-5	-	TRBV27	CASRLRTGLRETQYF	TGTGCCAGCAGATTGCGTACAGGTCTTCGAGAGACCCAGTACTTC